This record covers a single TCR beta chain. The study ran its PCR with 60 Vbeta and 13 Jbeta primers. TCRdb's copy holds only in-frame clones and misses some; the assay was immunoSEQ multiplex PCR. The table lists about 200,000 clones, 10% to 15% of them singletons. The data were taken from a study of cytomegalovirus exposure and HLA in healthy donors. There are 11 residues in the CDR3. Germline V lookup: CDR1 MGHDK, CDR2 SYGVNS. Trimming pared 6 bases from V and 10 bases from J, leaving 9 bases between. Sequences were obtained from PBMCs. This clonotype originated in a man aged 45-65 years in good health and CMV-seropositive. This chain connects TRBV25-1 to TRBJ2-2, with D possibly matching TRBD1 (6 bases). The CDR3 sequence: CASRGTPELFF. The CDR3, as DNA: TGTGCCAGCAGAGGGACACCGGAGCTGTTTTTT.